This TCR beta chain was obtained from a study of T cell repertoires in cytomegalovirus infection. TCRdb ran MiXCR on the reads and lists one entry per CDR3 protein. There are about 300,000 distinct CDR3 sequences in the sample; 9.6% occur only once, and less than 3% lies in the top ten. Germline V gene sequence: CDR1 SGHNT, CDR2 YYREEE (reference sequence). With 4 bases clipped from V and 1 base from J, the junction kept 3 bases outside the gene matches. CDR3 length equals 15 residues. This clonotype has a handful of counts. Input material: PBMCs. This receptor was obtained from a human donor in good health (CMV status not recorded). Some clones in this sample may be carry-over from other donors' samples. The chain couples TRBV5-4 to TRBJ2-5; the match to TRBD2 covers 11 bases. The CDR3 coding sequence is TGTGCCAGCAGCCCGGGACTAGCGGCCCAAGAGACCCAGTACTTC. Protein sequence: CASSPGLAAQETQYF. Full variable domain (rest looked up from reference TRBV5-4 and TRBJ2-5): ETGVTQSPTHLIKTRGQQVTLRCSSQSGHNTVSWYQQALGQGPQFIFQYYREEENGRGNFPPRFSGLQFPNYSSELNVNALELDDSALYLCASSPGLAAQETQYFGPGTRLLVL.